Below are 12 T cell receptor beta chains sequenced from a single sample in a study of T cells in Graves' hyperthyroidism and ophthalmopathy. There were TCR beta CDR3 regions amplified from RNA transcripts. In the first-round RT-PCR of the TCR CDR3, the HTBI primer set was used. A single record per CDR3 protein comes from TCRdb applying MiXCR to the multiplex PCR reads. The top ten clones hold around 8% of a sample with roughly 750,000 distinct CDR3 sequences, over 15% of them seen once. The sample was blood. The receptors stem from a man between 18 and 35 years old with Graves' hyperthyroidism.

V gene TRBV28 combines with J gene TRBJ2-7; a weak D match, TRBD2 (7 bases). The V end was cut by 11 bases, the J end by 3 bases, with 23 bases between. The CDR3 has 15 residues. The germline gives CDR1 MDHEN, CDR2 SYDVKM. The CDR3 region has the DNA TGTGCCTCCGAGGGGGGGGTGAGCTCCTACTACGAGCAGTACTTC. Translation: CASEGGVSSYYEQYF.

Details on this clonotype: A much larger clone lies a single base off, so this may be a read error. This chain connects TRBV12-3 or TRBV12-4 to TRBJ2-1, with TRBD2 identical over 9 bases. The CDR3 has 15 amino acids. This CDR3 is CASSSGAGGYNKQFF. The CDR3 DNA reads TGTGCCAGCAGCTCGGGGGCGGGGGGGTACAATAAGCAGTTCTTC.

This chain joins TRBV18 and TRBJ2-3, with TRBD2 matching over 9 bases. The CDR3 consists of 16 residues. V was pared by 3 bases and J by 4 bases, with 8 bases of the junction left unmatched. Germline V gene data show CDR1 as KGHSH and CDR2 as LQKENI. DNA for the CDR3: TGTGCCAGCTCACCTCCAAGCGGGAGGCGGGCAGATACGCAGTATTTT. Its translation is CASSPPSGRRADTQYF.

This clonotype was counted between two and nine times. V is TRBV15 and J is TRBJ2-4; D gene ambiguous. Per the germline V gene, CDR1 is LNHNV and CDR2 is YYDKDF (reference sequence). Trimming left V 5 bases short and J 2 bases short, with 13 bases between. This CDR3 is built from 15 residues. The CDR3, as DNA: TGTGCCACCAGCGGAAACAGTGGGCCCAAAAACATTCAGTACTTC. Translated: CATSGNSGPKNIQYF.

This clonotype came up many times. The chain recombines TRBV30 with TRBJ1-1, with D perhaps TRBD1 (6 bases). The CDR3 is 15 residues long. CDR1 is GTSNPN, CDR2 SVGIG, per germline (reference sequence). The ends were cut back, 4 bases at V and 4 bases at J, with 19 bases in the middle. The CDR3 protein is CAWTRQVLMGTEAFF. The CDR3 DNA follows: TGTGCCTGGACTAGACAGGTGCTGATGGGCACTGAAGCTTTCTTT.

At least ten counts were recorded for this clonotype. This chain links TRBV28 with TRBJ2-1; 7 bases agree with TRBD1. The CDR3 spans 16 residues. The germline gives CDR1 MDHEN, CDR2 SYDVKM. Losses at the gene ends were 1 base for V and 8 bases for J; bases not matched to a gene: 11. CDR3 protein: CASSLSTGDVCYEQFF. CDR3 DNA: TGTGCCAGCAGTTTATCAACAGGGGACGTCTGTTATGAGCAGTTCTTC.

The CDR3 DNA reads as TGTGCCAGCAGTTTATACGCGAGCTCCTACGAGCAGTACTTC. Translated: CASSLYASSYEQYF. The chain employs TRBV28 and TRBJ2-7; no clear D gene. Germline assignment: CDR1 MDHEN and CDR2 SYDVKM. The ends were cut back, 1 base at V and 0 bases at J, with 7 bases in the middle. The CDR3 consists of 14 residues.

This rearrangement joins TRBV29-1 to TRBJ2-7, with D perhaps TRBD2 (6 bases). The germline V gene has CDR1 SQVTM and CDR2 ANQGSEA. There are 13 residues in the CDR3. V lost 3 bases and J lost 3, with 12 bases in between. The CDR3 coding sequence is TGCAGCGTTGAGATTGGAGGGATCTACGAGCAGTACTTC. This codes for CSVEIGGIYEQYF.

Ten or more counts support this clonotype. The V call is TRBV7-8, the J call TRBJ1-1, with no clear D. This CDR3 is 14 amino acids long. The germline gives CDR1 SGHVS, CDR2 FQNEAQ. V was shortened by 3 bases and J by 1 base, with 9 bases between the two germline ends. CDR3 DNA sequence: TGTGCCAGCAGCTTGAGATCGCCGAACACTGAAGCTTTCTTT. This sequence encodes CASSLRSPNTEAFF.

The rearrangement links TRBV20-1 to TRBJ2-1, with D perhaps matching TRBD2 (6 bases). The germline V gene encodes CDR1 DFQATT and CDR2 SNEGSKA (reference sequence). There are 13 residues in the CDR3. With 2 bases removed from V and 11 bases from J, the gap between germline ends came to 16 bases. For the CDR3, the DNA is TGCAGTGCTAGACATGGACGGGAGCCACAGCAGTTCTTC. Protein: CSARHGREPQQFF.

This clonotype was observed a handful of times. This chain connects TRBV2 to TRBJ2-7, with D tentatively TRBD1 (6 bases). The CDR3 extends over 15 amino acids. Germline lookup yields CDR1 SNHLY and CDR2 FYNNEI. Trimming pared 0 bases from V and 2 bases from J, leaving 11 bases between. For the CDR3, the DNA is TGTGCCAGCAGTGAAGCAGGGACAACAGCCTACGAGCAGTACTTC. This codes for CASSEAGTTAYEQYF.

The sample holds many counts of this clonotype. The chain combines TRBV28 with TRBJ2-5; D call uncertain. CDR1 is MDHEN, CDR2 SYDVKM, per germline. The CDR3 consists of 15 residues. Trimming took off 4 bases at V and 4 bases at J, with 16 bases between the two ends. The CDR3 sequence: CASSSGQRQAETQYF. The CDR3 bases are TGTGCCAGCAGTTCCGGCCAACGCCAGGCAGAGACCCAGTACTTC.